The 19 T cell receptor beta chains below all came from one sample that was sequenced in a study of kidney transplant recipient with SARS-CoV-2 infection. Each CDR3 protein is one row after TCRdb ran MiXCR on the reads. This sample has fewer than 250,000 distinct CDR3 sequences; 29% occur once, and the top ten carry around 7.8%. Sequencing was performed on a blood sample, taken at baseline and on roughly day 110 from a kidney transplant recipient. These TCRs come from a male patient aged 25-45 years who had COVID-19 and was a kidney transplant recipient. Part of the T cell pool may stem from the graft donor.

As to this clonotype: A read error is possible here, since a much larger clone lies one base away. The rearrangement joins TRBV25-1 to TRBJ2-2, with a tentative D call TRBD2 (5 bases). Germline V gene data show CDR1 as MGHDK and CDR2 as SYGVNS. This CDR3 contains 13 residues. As DNA, the CDR3 is TGTGCCAGCAGTGAATTTCGGACCGGGGAGCTGCTTTTT. Encoded protein: CASSEFRTGELLF.

In this sample, this clonotype turned up many times. The junction does not match germline at one end; this may be a read error. J is TRBJ1-1 and V is TRBV19, with D perhaps TRBD1 (5 bases). The germline V gene has CDR1 LNHDA and CDR2 SQIVND (reference sequence). This CDR3 spans 13 amino acids. Here the CDR3 reads CASTVRGNSEAFF. The CDR3 DNA reads TGTGCCAGTACCGTTCGGGGGAACAGTGAAGCTTTCTTT.

Regarding this clonotype: This may be a read error: a much more frequent sequence differs by one nucleotide. This chain joins TRBV10-1 and TRBJ2-1; 8 bases line up with TRBD1. Germline values: CDR1 WNHNN, CDR2 SYGVQD (reference sequence). The CDR3 length is 16 residues. The J segment lost 8 bases and the V segment lost 3 bases, leaving 12 bases of the junction unmatched. DNA for the CDR3: TGCGCCAGCAGTGACCAGACAGGGGCGCACGTGGATGAGCAGTTCTTC. Translating it yields CASSDQTGAHVDEQFF.

Remarks on this clonotype: A much larger clone lies one base from this, so it may be a read error. This chain uses TRBV21-1 with TRBJ1-2; whether TRBD1, the table's D call, matches the DNA was not checked. TRBV21-1 is a listed pseudogene. The CDR3 has 15 amino acids. This CDR3 reads CASNKAPGEWYGYTF. The CDR3 nucleotides read TGTGCCAGCAACAAAGCGCCAGGGGAGTGGTATGGCTACACCTTC.

V and J are TRBV2 and TRBJ2-4; D call uncertain. V was pared by 8 bases and J by 8 bases, with 19 bases between. Germline V gives CDR1 SNHLY, CDR2 FYNNEI. This CDR3 spans 14 amino acids. Here the CDR3 DNA reads TGTGCCAGCCGAGACTCCCTTGACGGAGACATTCAGTACTTC. Translated: CASRDSLDGDIQYF.

Details on this clonotype: This could be a read error, since a much larger clone is one nucleotide away. The chain joins TRBV6-4 to TRBJ1-2; the D is unclear. The CDR3 contains 17 residues. Trimming removed 5 bases at V and 4 bases at J, with 23 bases between. Germline values: CDR1 MRHNA, CDR2 SNTAGT. CDR3 amino acids: CASSWFPSHGKTYGYTF. CDR3 coding DNA: TGTGCCAGCAGTTGGTTCCCCTCACACGGAAAGACCTATGGCTACACCTTC.

Turning to this clonotype: At one end the junction does not follow the germline gene, possibly because of a read error. The genes are TRBV19 and TRBJ2-3; weak D call: TRBD2 (6 bases). CDR1 LNHDA and CDR2 SQIVND come from the germline V gene (reference sequence). The CDR3 has 17 residues. This CDR3 reads CARSNPWSGGVTDTQYF. CDR3 sequence (DNA): TGTGCCAGGAGTAACCCTTGGAGCGGAGGGGTCACAGATACGCAGTATTTT.

Remarks on this clonotype: A much larger clone is a single base away; this may be a read error. V usage is TRBV7-9 and J usage is TRBJ2-7, with 7 bases aligning to TRBD2. The germline CDR1 and CDR2 sequences are SEHNR and FQNEAQ (reference sequence). With 3 bases clipped from V and 4 bases from J, the junction kept 6 bases outside the gene matches. This CDR3 spans 14 amino acids. CDR3 region: CASSFFGGGYEQYF. CDR3 in DNA: TGTGCCAGCAGCTTTTTTGGGGGGGGATACGAGCAGTACTTC. The full variable domain, rest sourced from reference TRBV7-9 and TRBJ2-7, is DTGVSQNPRHKITKRGQNVTFRCDPISEHNRLYWYRQTLGQGPEFLTYFQNEAQLEKSRLLSDRFSAERPKGSFSTLEIQRTEQGDSAMYLCASSFFGGGYEQYFGPGTRLTVT.

This clonotype was recorded many times. The rearrangement links TRBV10-3 to TRBJ2-2; 8 nucleotides agree with TRBD1. This CDR3 spans 15 amino acids. Germline CDR1 is ENHRY and CDR2 is SYGVKD. V shed 6 bases, J shed 6 bases, and the junction held 9 bases outside the gene matches. The CDR3 DNA reads TGTGCCATCAGCTCGACAGGGGCGGACGCCGGGGAGCTGTTTTTT. It is translated as CAISSTGADAGELFF.

This clonotype was seen repeatedly, ten times or more. The chain has TRBV28 and TRBJ2-7, with TRBD1 identical over 7 bases. V shed 7 bases and J 1 base; nucleotides not matched to a gene: 10. Per germline, CDR1 MDHEN and CDR2 SYDVKM. This CDR3 comprises 15 residues. CDR3 nucleotide sequence: TGTGCCAGCACCCTCCAAGGGGGCCGGTCCTACGAGCAGTACTTC. It specifies CASTLQGGRSYEQYF.

This clonotype was recorded a few times. The V and J genes are TRBV10-3 and TRBJ2-1, with no clear D. Germline assignment: CDR1 ENHRY and CDR2 SYGVKD. V was clipped by 3 bases and J by 7 bases, with 10 bases between them. The CDR3 is 13 amino acids. DNA of the CDR3: TGTGCCATCAGTGAATCGTGGGATAATGAGCAGTTCTTC. Residues: CAISESWDNEQFF.

This clonotype was detected many times. The rearrangement joins TRBV6-2 or TRBV6-3 to TRBJ1-2; no clear D gene. The V end lost 5 bases, the J end lost 4 bases, and 23 bases lay between the germline ends. The CDR3 contains 17 residues. Germline loops: CDR1 MNHEY, CDR2 SVGEGT. The CDR3 nucleotides are TGTGCCAGCAGTCGGCCAAACTGCATCGGAAAGACCTATGGCTACACCTTC. It codes for CASSRPNCIGKTYGYTF.

This rearrangement joins TRBV6-5 to TRBJ1-1, with D possibly TRBD1 on 5 matching bases. Trimming removed 8 bases at V and 5 bases at J, with 18 bases between. Germline V gives CDR1 MNHEY, CDR2 SVGAGI. CDR3 size: 14 residues. CDR3 region: CASVLRGGGTEAFF. In nucleotides, the CDR3 is TGTGCCAGCGTCCTAAGGGGTGGAGGGACTGAAGCTTTCTTT.

This clonotype appeared once. A much larger clone differs from this one at a single base, so this may be a read error. The chain couples TRBV19 to TRBJ2-6, with TRBD1 identical over 7 bases. V gave up 10 bases and J gave up 0 bases; unmatched junction bases: 9. The CDR3 totals 16 residues. Germline V gives CDR1 LNHDA, CDR2 SQIVND (reference sequence). In nucleotides, the CDR3 is TGTGCCAACCATATGGGGGACAGCTCTGGGGCCAACGTCCTGACTTTC. Its translation is CANHMGDSSGANVLTF.

Concerning this clonotype: A read error may be the cause here, since a much bigger clone is one base away. This sequence joins TRBV6-5 and TRBJ1-6; 7 nucleotides align to TRBD1. Per germline, CDR1 MNHEY and CDR2 SVGAGI. The V segment lost 11 bases and the J segment 6 bases; nucleotides outside the gene matches: 10. The CDR3 runs to 14 residues. This CDR3 reads CAGLPGQSNSPLHF. CDR3 DNA sequence: TGTGCCGGTTTACCGGGACAGAGTAATTCACCCCTCCACTTT.

This clonotype was seen a handful of times. The junction shows a germline mismatch at one end, possibly a read error. The CDR3 nucleotides read TGTGCCAGCTGCGTTGGGTACTCAAGAAAGACCTATGGCTACACCTTC. This sequence encodes CASCVGYSRKTYGYTF. This rearrangement joins TRBV9 to TRBJ1-2; no clear D gene. The germline gives CDR1 SGDLS, CDR2 YYNGEE. This CDR3 has 16 residues.

This clonotype occurred many times. This chain uses TRBV27 with TRBJ1-6; D unresolved. Germline CDR1 is MNHEY and CDR2 is SMNVEV (reference sequence). The CDR3 sequence is 15 residues long. V lost 3 bases to trimming and J lost 10 bases, with 16 bases between them. This CDR3 is CASSFVADSSSPLHF. The DNA of the CDR3 is TGTGCCAGCAGTTTTGTAGCGGACTCTAGCTCACCCCTCCACTTT.

This clonotype was recorded at least ten times. The gene calls are TRBV12-3 or TRBV12-4 and TRBJ2-2, with 9 bases that match TRBD1. V shed 6 bases, J shed 2 bases, and the junction held 4 bases outside the gene matches. The CDR3 has 15 amino acids. The CDR3 region is CASSPDRGNTGELFF. The CDR3 DNA is TGTGCCAGCAGCCCGGACAGGGGAAACACCGGGGAGCTGTTTTTT.

For this clonotype: A much larger clone differs by one base, so this may be a read error. The chain combines TRBV3-1 with TRBJ2-1, with D possibly matching TRBD2 (6 bases). The CDR3 length is 17 residues. Germline loops: CDR1 LGHDT, CDR2 YNNKEL (reference sequence). This CDR3 is CEQRRGSHFHSDKEQFF. CDR3 sequence (DNA): TGTGAGCAGCGACGGGGGTCCCATTTCCATTCCGACAAGGAGCAGTTCTTC.